The clone carrying this TCR beta chain was detected only a few times. These data originate in a study of beta chain features in type 1 diabetes. Donors contributed one heparinised blood draw apiece, averaging about 100 mL. Stem cell-like memory, regulatory, central memory and naive CD4+ cells were sorted via CD45RO/CCR7/CD25/CD127/CD95/CD27. Investigators reverse transcribed all isolated RNA, so they sequenced expressed TCRB transcripts. Produced via immunoSEQ multiplex PCR; TCRdb's table is partial and in-frame only. The sample consists of about 350,000 clones, around a fifth of them appearing once. There are 15 residues in the CDR3. Trimming took 2 bases from V and 4 from J; bases not matched to a gene: 7. Germline V gene lookup returns CDR1 GTSNPN and CDR2 SVGIG (reference sequence).

The chain combines TRBV30 with TRBJ1-2; TRBD1 matches 10 bases. Specimen: naive CD4+ T cells from blood. The source of this sequence is a woman in her late teens or twenties in good health. The CDR3 loop reads CAWSRGRTGGYGYTF. CDR3 in DNA: TGTGCCTGGAGTAGGGGTCGGACAGGGGGCTATGGCTACACCTTC.